Sequencing of this TCR beta chain was carried out in a study of CD8 T cells in ankylosing spondylitis. Study-level findings and limits: A TCR beta motif of 8 or 9 highly homologous variants appeared characteristic of ankylosing spondylitis blood. Certain motif variants had earlier appeared in reactive arthritis synovial fluid and blood.

This clonotype was observed a few times. Its antigen is as yet unknown. TCRdb processed the 5' RACE reads anew with MiXCR; each CDR3 protein has one entry. This sample has some 200,000 distinct CDR3 sequences; roughly 18% occur once, and the top ten carry 3.5% to 5%. This clonotype was sampled from a male donor aged 5-30 years with ankylosing spondylitis or in good health (not recorded which). Sequenced input: blood, either unsorted or a sorted T cell fraction (not recorded which).

CDR3 nucleotide sequence: TGCAGTGCTAGAGGGGGGGAGGACTATGGCTACACCTTC. Its protein product is CSARGGEDYGYTF. This rearrangement joins TRBV20-1 to TRBJ1-2, with D possibly matching TRBD1 (5 bases). In germline, CDR1 is DFQATT, CDR2 SNEGSKA (reference sequence). This CDR3 region has 13 residues. Trimming removed 1 base at V and 3 bases at J, with 9 bases between.